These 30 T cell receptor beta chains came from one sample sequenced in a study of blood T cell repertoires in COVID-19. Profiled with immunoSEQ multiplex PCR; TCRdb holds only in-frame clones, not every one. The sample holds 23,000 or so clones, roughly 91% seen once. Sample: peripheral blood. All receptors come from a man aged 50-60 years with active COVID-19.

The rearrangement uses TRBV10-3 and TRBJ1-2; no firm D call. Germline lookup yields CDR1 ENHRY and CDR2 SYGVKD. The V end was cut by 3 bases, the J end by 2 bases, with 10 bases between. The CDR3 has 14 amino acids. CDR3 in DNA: TGTGCCATCAGTGACTCAAGGGAGAACTATGGCTACACCTTC. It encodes CAISDSRENYGYTF.

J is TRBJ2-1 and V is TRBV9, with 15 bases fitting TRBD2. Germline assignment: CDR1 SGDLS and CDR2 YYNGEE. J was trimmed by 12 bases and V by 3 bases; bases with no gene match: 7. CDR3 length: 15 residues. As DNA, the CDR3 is TGTGCCAGCAGCGAAGGACTAGCGGGGGGGCTGGCGCAGTTCTTC. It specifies CASSEGLAGGLAQFF.

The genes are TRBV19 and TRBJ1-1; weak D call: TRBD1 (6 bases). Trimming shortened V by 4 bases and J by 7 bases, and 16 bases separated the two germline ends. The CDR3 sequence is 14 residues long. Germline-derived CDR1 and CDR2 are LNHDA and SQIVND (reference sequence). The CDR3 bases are TGTGCCAGTAGTACTTCTCCCGGGACACATGAAGCTTTCTTT. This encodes CASSTSPGTHEAFF.

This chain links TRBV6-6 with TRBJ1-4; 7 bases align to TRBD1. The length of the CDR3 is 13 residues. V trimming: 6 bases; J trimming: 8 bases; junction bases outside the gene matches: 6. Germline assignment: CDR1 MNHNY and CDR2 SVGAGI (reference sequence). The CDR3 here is CASSDRVYEKLFF. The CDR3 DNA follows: TGTGCCAGCAGCGACAGGGTATACGAAAAACTGTTTTTT.

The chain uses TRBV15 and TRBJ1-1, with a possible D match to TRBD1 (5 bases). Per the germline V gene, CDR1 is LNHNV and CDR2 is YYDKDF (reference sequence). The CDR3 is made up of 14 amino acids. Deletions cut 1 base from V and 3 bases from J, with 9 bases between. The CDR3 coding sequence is TGTGCCACCAGCAGAGGAGGACAAGACACTGAAGCTTTCTTT. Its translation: CATSRGGQDTEAFF.

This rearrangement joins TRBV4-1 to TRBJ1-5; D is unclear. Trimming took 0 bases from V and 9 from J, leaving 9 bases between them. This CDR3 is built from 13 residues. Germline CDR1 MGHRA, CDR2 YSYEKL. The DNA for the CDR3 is TGCGCCAGCAGCCAAGATTGGGCCACGCCCCAGCATTTT. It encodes CASSQDWATPQHF.

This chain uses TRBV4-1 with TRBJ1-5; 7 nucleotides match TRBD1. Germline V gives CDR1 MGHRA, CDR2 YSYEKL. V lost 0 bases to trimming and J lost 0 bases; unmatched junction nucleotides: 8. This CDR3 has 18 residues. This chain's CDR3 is CASSQEQGQRGSNQPQHF. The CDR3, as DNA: TGCGCCAGCAGCCAAGAACAGGGACAGAGGGGTAGCAATCAGCCCCAGCATTTT.

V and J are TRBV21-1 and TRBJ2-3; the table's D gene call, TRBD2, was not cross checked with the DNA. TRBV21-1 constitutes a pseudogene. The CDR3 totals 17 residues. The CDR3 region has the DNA TGTGCCAGCAGCACCTACAGGACTAGCGGGAGTACAGATACGCAGTATTTT. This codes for CASSTYRTSGSTDTQYF.

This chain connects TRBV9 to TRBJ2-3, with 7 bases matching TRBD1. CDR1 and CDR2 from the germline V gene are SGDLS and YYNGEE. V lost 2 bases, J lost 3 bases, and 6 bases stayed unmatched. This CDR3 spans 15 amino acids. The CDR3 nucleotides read TGTGCCAGCAGCGTTTACGAGGGGGCTACAGATACGCAGTATTTT. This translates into CASSVYEGATDTQYF.

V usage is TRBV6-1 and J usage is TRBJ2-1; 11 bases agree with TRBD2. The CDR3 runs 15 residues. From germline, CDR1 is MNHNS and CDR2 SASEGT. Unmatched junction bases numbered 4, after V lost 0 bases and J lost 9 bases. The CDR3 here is CASSEALAGGFEQFF. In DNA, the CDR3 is TGTGCCAGCAGTGAAGCCCTAGCGGGGGGCTTTGAGCAGTTCTTC.

CDR3 residues: CASIVSGLAGVAGELFF. The CDR3 coding sequence is TGTGCCAGCATCGTGAGCGGGCTAGCGGGAGTTGCCGGGGAGCTGTTTTTT. The chain uses TRBV7-2 and TRBJ2-2; TRBD2 matches at 10 bases. Germline lookup yields CDR1 SGHTA and CDR2 FQGNSA. The V and J ends lost 7 bases and 6 bases, in that order; junction bases with no gene match: 14. This CDR3 contains 17 residues.

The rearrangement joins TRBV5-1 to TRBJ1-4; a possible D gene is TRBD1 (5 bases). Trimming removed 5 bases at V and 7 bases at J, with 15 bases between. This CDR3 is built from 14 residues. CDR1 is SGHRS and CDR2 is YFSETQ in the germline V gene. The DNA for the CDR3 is TGCGCCAGCAGACGTGACAGCACAAGTGAAAAACTGTTTTTT. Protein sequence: CASRRDSTSEKLFF.

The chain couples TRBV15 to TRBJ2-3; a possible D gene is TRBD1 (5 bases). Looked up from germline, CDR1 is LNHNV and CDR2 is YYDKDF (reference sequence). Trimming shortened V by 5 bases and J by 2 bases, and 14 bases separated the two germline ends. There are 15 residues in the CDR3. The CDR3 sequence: CATSLGVRATDTQYF. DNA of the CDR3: TGTGCCACCAGCTTAGGGGTCCGGGCCACAGATACGCAGTATTTT.

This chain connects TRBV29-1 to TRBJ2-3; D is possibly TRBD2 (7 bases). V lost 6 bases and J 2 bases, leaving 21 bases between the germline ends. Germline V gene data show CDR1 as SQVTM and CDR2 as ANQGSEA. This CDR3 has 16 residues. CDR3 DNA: TGCAGCGTGCGGGGGAGTGGGGGCCGACCCACAGATACGCAGTATTTT. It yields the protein CSVRGSGGRPTDTQYF.

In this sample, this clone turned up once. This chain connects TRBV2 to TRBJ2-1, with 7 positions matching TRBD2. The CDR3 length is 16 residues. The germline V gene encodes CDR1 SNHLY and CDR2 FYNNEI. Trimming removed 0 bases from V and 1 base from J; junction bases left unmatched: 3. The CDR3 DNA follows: TGTGCCAGCAGTGAAGCAGCGGGGCCTTCCTACAATGAGCAGTTCTTC. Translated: CASSEAAGPSYNEQFF.

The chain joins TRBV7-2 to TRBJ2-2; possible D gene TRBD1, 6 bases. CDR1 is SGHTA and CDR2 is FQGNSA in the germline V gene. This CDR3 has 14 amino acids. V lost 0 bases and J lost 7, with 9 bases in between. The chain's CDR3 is CASSLAGANGELFF. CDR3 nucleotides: TGTGCCAGCAGCTTAGCGGGGGCAAACGGGGAGCTGTTTTTT.

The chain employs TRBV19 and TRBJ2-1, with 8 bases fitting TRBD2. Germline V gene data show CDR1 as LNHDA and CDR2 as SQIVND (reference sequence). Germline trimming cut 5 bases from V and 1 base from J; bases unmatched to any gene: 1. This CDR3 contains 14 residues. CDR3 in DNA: TGTGCCAGTAGTCCTAGCGGGTCCTACAATGAGCAGTTCTTC. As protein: CASSPSGSYNEQFF.

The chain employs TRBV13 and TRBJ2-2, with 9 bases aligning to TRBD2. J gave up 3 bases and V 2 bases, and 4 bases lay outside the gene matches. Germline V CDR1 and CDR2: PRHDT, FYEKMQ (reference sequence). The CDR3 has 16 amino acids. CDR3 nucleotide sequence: TGTGCCAGCAGCTTAAAGACTAGCGGCCACACCGGGGAGCTGTTTTTT. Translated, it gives CASSLKTSGHTGELFF. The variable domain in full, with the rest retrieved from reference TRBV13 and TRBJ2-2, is AAGVIQSPRHLIKEKRETATLKCYPIPRHDTVYWYQQGPGQDPQFLISFYEKMQSDKGSIPDRFSAQQFSDYHSELNMSSLELGDSALYFCASSLKTSGHTGELFFGEGSRLTVL.

CDR3 region: CASRIRDRGREKLFF. In nucleotides, the CDR3 is TGTGCCAGCAGAATCCGGGACAGGGGACGAGAAAAACTGTTTTTT. J is TRBJ1-4 and V is TRBV6-6; 10 nucleotides line up with TRBD1. The CDR3 has 15 amino acids. Germline V lookup: CDR1 MNHNY, CDR2 SVGAGI (reference sequence). With 6 bases clipped from V and 8 bases from J, the junction kept 9 bases outside the gene matches.

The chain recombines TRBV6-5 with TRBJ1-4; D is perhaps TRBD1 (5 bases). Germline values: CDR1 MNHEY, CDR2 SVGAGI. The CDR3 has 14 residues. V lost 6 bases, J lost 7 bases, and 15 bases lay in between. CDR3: CASSRDRGSEKLFF. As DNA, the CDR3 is TGTGCCAGCAGCAGGGACCGGGGGAGTGAAAAACTGTTTTTT.

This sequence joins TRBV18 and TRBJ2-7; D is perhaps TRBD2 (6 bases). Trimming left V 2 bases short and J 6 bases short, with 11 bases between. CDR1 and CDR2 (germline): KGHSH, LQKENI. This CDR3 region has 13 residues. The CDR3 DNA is TGTGCCAGCTCACCAACTAGCTACGGCGAGCAGTACGTC. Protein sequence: CASSPTSYGEQYV.

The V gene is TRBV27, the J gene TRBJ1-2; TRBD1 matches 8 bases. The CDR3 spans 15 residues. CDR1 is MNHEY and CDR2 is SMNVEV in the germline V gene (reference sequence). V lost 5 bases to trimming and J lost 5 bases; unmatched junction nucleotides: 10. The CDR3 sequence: CASSPRDRRRYGYTF. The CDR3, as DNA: TGTGCCAGCAGTCCAAGGGACAGGAGGAGATATGGCTACACCTTC.

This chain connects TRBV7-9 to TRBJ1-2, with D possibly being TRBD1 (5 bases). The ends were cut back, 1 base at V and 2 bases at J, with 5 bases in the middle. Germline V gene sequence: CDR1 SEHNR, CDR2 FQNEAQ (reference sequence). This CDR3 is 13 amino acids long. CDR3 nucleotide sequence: TGTGCCAGCAGCTTAGGACAGAACTATGGCTACACCTTC. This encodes CASSLGQNYGYTF.

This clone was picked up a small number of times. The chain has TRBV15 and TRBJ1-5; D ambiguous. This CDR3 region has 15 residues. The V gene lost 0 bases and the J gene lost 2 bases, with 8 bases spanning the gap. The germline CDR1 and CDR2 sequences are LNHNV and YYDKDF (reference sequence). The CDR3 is CATSRDGRGNQPQHF. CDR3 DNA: TGTGCCACCAGCAGAGATGGGAGGGGCAATCAGCCCCAGCATTTT. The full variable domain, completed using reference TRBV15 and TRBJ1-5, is DAMVIQNPRYQVTQFGKPVTLSCSQTLNHNVMYWYQQKSSQAPKLLFHYYDKDFNNEADTPDNFQSRRPNTSFCFLDIRSPGLGDTAMYLCATSRDGRGNQPQHFGDGTRLSIL.

Here the CDR3 reads CASSLVSTGELFF. The CDR3 coding sequence is TGTGCCAGCAGCTTAGTCAGCACCGGGGAGCTGTTTTTT. The J gene is TRBJ2-2, the V gene TRBV7-9; D is uncertain. This CDR3 spans 13 amino acids. CDR1 and CDR2 (germline): SEHNR, FQNEAQ (reference sequence). Trimming took off 1 base at V and 4 bases at J, with 4 bases between the two ends.

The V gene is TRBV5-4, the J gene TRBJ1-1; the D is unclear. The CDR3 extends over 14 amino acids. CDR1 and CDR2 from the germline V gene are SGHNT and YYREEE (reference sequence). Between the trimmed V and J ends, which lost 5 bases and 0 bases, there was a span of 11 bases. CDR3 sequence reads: CASSPGRLNTEAFF. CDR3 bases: TGTGCCAGCAGTCCGGGTCGACTGAACACTGAAGCTTTCTTT.

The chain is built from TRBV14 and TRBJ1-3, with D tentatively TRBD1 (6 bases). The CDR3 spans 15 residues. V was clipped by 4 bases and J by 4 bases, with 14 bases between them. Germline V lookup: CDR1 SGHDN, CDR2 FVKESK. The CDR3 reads CASSPGGWGGNTIYF. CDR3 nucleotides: TGTGCCAGCAGCCCGGGGGGCTGGGGAGGAAACACCATATATTTT. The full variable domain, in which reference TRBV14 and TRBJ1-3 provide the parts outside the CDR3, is EAGVTQFPSHSVIEKGQTVTLRCDPISGHDNLYWYRRVMGKEIKFLLHFVKESKQDESGMPNNRFLAERTGGTYSTLKVQPAELEDSGVYFCASSPGGWGGNTIYFGEGSWLTVV.

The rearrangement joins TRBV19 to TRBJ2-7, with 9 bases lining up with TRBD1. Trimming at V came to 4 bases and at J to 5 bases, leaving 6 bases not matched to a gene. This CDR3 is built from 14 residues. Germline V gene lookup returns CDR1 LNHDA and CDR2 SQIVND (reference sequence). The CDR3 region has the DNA TGTGCCAGTAGTAGGTGGGGACAGGGTGACGAGCAGTACTTC. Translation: CASSRWGQGDEQYF.

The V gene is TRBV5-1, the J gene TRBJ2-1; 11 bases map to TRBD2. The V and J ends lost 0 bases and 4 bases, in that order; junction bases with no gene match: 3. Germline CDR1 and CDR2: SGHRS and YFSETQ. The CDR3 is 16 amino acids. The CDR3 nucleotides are TGCGCCAGCAGCTTGGCAGGGACTAGCGGTTACAATGAGCAGTTCTTC. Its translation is CASSLAGTSGYNEQFF.

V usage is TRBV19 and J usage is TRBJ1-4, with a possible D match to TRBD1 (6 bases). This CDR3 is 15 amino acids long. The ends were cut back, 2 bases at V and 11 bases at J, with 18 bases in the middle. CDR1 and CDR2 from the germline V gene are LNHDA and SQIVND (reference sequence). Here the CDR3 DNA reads TGTGCCAGTAGTATAAATACCATCCCAGGGGATAAACTGTTTTTT. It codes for CASSINTIPGDKLFF.